These 8 T cell receptor beta chains came from one sample sequenced in a study of OX40 agonist ivuxolimab in advanced cancers. Using immunoSEQ multiplex PCR, the repertoire was profiled, and TCRdb retains in-frame clones only, with some absent. The sample records 30,000 to 35,000 clones, about nine tenths being singletons. The specimen comprised CD4+ or CD8+ T cells sorted from blood, sampled in a trial of the OX40 agonist ivuxolimab. The receptors come from an adult with an advanced solid tumor such as melanoma, head and neck, liver or kidney cancer.

This rearrangement joins TRBV6-1 to TRBJ1-4; 10 bases match TRBD1. Germline V gene lookup returns CDR1 MNHNS and CDR2 SASEGT. This CDR3 is built from 14 residues. Trimming removed 5 bases from V and 5 bases from J; junction bases left unmatched: 2. The CDR3 sequence: CASSRTGGNEKLFF. CDR3 bases: TGTGCCAGCAGTAGGACAGGGGGAAATGAAAAACTGTTTTTT.

The chain recombines TRBV7-2 with TRBJ1-2; no firm D call. The germline V gene encodes CDR1 SGHTA and CDR2 FQGNSA. CDR3 size: 14 residues. With 4 bases removed from V and 8 bases from J, the gap between germline ends came to 17 bases. The CDR3: CASSSTTGVGGYTF. CDR3 DNA: TGTGCCAGCAGCTCCACCACGGGAGTTGGGGGCTACACCTTC.

V and J are TRBV29-1 and TRBJ2-3; D perhaps matches TRBD2 (7 bases). The V end lost 6 bases, the J end lost 4 bases, and 11 bases lay between the germline ends. The CDR3 runs 12 residues. Germline values: CDR1 SQVTM, CDR2 ANQGSEA. CDR3 amino acids: CSVGRGPDTQYF. The CDR3 DNA reads TGCAGCGTCGGGCGGGGGCCAGATACGCAGTATTTT.

The rearrangement uses TRBV6-5 and TRBJ1-2, with unresolved D. Trimming left V 0 bases short and J 0 bases short, with 8 bases between. Germline-derived CDR1 and CDR2 are MNHEY and SVGAGI. The CDR3 extends over 15 amino acids. CDR3 bases: TGTGCCAGCAGTTACTCCTATTCAGCTAACTATGGCTACACCTTC. Amino acids: CASSYSYSANYGYTF.

The rearrangement joins TRBV2 to TRBJ1-1; TRBD1 might be the D (6 bases). This CDR3 spans 13 amino acids. Germline V gene lookup returns CDR1 SNHLY and CDR2 FYNNEI. V was pared by 7 bases and J by 2 bases, with 11 bases between. In DNA form, the CDR3 reads TGTGCCAGCACCAGACAGGTCAACACTGAAGCTTTCTTT. It is translated as CASTRQVNTEAFF.

V is TRBV15 and J is TRBJ2-7; TRBD2 matches 11 bases. The CDR3 extends over 16 amino acids. With 0 bases clipped from V and 0 bases from J, the junction kept 1 base outside the gene matches. From germline, CDR1 is LNHNV and CDR2 YYDKDF (reference sequence). The CDR3 protein is CATSRDLAGGSYEQYF. The CDR3 DNA reads as TGTGCCACCAGCAGAGATCTAGCGGGAGGCTCCTACGAGCAGTACTTC.

V gene TRBV27 combines with J gene TRBJ1-4, with D maybe TRBD1 (6 bases). The CDR3 contains 15 residues. V gave up 1 base and J gave up 8 bases, with 14 bases separating them. In germline, CDR1 is MNHEY, CDR2 SMNVEV (reference sequence). CDR3 sequence reads: CASSLLGRGWEKLFF. As DNA, the CDR3 is TGTGCCAGCAGTTTATTGGGCAGGGGTTGGGAAAAACTGTTTTTT.

The chain combines TRBV10-3 with TRBJ2-5; 10 bases are shared with TRBD1. Germline values: CDR1 ENHRY, CDR2 SYGVKD. The CDR3 extends over 15 amino acids. Trimming took 2 bases from V and 4 from J; bases not matched to a gene: 4. The CDR3 bases are TGTGCCATCAGTGAGGGGACAGGGGAGGGAGAGACCCAGTACTTC. Protein product: CAISEGTGEGETQYF.